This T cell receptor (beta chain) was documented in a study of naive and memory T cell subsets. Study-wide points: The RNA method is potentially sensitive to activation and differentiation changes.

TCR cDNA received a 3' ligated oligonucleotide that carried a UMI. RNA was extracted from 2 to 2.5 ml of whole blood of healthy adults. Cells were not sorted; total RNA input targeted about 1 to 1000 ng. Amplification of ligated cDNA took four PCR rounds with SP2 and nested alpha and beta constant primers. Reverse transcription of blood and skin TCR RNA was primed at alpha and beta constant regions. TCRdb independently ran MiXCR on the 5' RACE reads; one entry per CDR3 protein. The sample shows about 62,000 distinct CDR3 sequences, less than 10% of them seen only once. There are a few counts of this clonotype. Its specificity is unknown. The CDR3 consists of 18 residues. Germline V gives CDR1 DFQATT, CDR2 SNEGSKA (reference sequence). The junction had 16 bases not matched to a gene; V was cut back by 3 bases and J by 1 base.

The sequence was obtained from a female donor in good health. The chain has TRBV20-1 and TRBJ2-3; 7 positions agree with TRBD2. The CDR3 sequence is CSASPETWSSGRTDTQYF. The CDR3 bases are TGCAGTGCTAGCCCAGAGACCTGGTCTAGCGGACGCACAGATACGCAGTATTTT.